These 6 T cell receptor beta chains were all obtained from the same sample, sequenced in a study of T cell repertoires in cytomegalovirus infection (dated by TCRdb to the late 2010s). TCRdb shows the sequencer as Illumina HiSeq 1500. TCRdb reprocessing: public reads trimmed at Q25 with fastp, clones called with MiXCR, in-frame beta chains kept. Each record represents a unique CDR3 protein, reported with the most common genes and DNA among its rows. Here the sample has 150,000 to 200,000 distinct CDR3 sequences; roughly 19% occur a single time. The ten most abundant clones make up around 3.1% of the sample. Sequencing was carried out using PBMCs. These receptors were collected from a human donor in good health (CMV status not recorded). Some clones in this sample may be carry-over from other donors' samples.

CDR3 sequence reads: CASSPTVEKYEQYF. DNA of the CDR3: TGTGCCAGCAGCCCAACGGTGGAAAAATACGAGCAGTACTTC. V gene TRBV7-3 combines with J gene TRBJ2-7; D is uncertain. The CDR3 is made up of 14 amino acids. Deletions cut 5 bases from V and 4 bases from J, with 15 bases between. CDR1 is SGHTA, CDR2 FQGTGA, per germline.

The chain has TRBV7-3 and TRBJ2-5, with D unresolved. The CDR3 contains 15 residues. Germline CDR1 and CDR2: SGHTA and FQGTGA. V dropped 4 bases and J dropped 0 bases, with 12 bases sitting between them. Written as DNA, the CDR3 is TGTGCCAGCAGCTCCATCTCGGGCCACCAAGAGACCCAGTACTTC. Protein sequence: CASSSISGHQETQYF.

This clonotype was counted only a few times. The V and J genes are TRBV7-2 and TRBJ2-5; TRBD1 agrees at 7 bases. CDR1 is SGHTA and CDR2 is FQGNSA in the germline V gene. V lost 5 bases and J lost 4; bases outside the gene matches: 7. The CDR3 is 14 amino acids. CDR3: CASSPTGWGETQYF. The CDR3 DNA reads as TGTGCCAGCAGCCCGACAGGGTGGGGAGAGACCCAGTACTTC.

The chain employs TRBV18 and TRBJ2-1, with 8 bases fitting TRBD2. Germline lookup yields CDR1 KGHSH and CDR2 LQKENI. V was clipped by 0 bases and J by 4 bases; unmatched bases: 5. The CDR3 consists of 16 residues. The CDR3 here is CASSPPGAGGYNEQFF. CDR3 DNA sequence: TGTGCCAGCTCACCACCAGGCGCGGGGGGATACAATGAGCAGTTCTTC.

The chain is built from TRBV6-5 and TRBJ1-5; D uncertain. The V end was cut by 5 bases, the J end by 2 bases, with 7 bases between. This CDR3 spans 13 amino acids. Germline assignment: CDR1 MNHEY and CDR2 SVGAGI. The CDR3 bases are TGTGCCAGCAGTCCCGTTCGCAATCAGCCCCAGCATTTT. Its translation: CASSPVRNQPQHF.

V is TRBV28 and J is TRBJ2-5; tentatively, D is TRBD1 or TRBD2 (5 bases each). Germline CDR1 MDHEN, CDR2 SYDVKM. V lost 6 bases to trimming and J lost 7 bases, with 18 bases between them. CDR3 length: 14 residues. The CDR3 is CASSAGGQGGTQYF. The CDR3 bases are TGTGCCAGCAGCGCGGGCGGGCAGGGCGGGACCCAGTACTTC.